This T cell receptor beta chain appears in the sequencing data of a study of OX40 agonist ivuxolimab in advanced cancers. Some clones are missing from TCRdb's copy, which holds only in-frame ones; the method was immunoSEQ multiplex PCR. The sample shows about 25,000 clones, about 86% of them seen only once. V was pared by 1 base and J by 1 base, with 10 bases between. The CDR3 contains 15 residues. Germline loops: CDR1 SEHNR, CDR2 FQNEAQ (reference sequence). The sequences come from CD4+ or CD8+ T cells sorted from blood, collected in a trial of the OX40 agonist ivuxolimab. This clonotype was obtained from an adult with an advanced solid tumor such as melanoma, head and neck, liver or kidney cancer. V usage is TRBV7-9 and J usage is TRBJ1-1; no clear D gene. The CDR3 here is CASSLDWAKNTEAFF. DNA for the CDR3: TGTGCCAGCAGCTTAGATTGGGCAAAGAACACTGAAGCTTTCTTT.